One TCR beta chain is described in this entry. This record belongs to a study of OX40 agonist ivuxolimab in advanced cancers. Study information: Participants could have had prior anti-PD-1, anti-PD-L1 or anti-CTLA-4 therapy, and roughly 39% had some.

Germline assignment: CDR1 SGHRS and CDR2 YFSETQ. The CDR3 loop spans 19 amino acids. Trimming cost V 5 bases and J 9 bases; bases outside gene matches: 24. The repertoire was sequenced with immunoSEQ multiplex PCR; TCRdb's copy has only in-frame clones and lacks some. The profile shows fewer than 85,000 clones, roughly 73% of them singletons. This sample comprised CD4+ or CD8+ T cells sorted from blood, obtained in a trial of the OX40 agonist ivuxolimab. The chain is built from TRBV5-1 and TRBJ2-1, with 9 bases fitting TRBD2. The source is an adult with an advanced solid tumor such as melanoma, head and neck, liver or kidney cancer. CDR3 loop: CASSRQIAGAADRRPEQFF. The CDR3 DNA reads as TGCGCCAGCAGTAGACAAATAGCGGGGGCCGCCGACCGAAGGCCTGAGCAGTTCTTC.